Listed here is a single TCR beta chain. Its antigen is unidentified. This entry belongs to a study of untreated major depressive disorder. Regarding the study as a whole: Depressed patients' CD4+ T cells carried increased TRBV05-01 (Vbeta 5.1) usage versus control CD4+ T cells.

This table comes from immunoSEQ multiplex PCR, and its TCRdb copy is limited to in-frame clones, with some not included. The sample has under 25,000 clones; about 92% are singletons. Looked up from germline, CDR1 is GTSNPN and CDR2 is SVGIG (reference sequence). The CDR3 totals 16 residues. V shed 4 bases and J shed 4 bases, with 22 bases lying between them. The sequence came from a woman between 40 and 55 years old with major depressive disorder. The V call is TRBV30, the J call TRBJ1-2; unclear D gene. Sequences were obtained from CD4+ T cells from PBMCs. In nucleotides, the CDR3 is TGTGCCTGGACGGAGGCCGGGAGTGGGGTCATCTATGGCTACACCTTC. Amino acid sequence: CAWTEAGSGVIYGYTF.